This is a list of T cell receptor beta chains from one sample in a study of cytomegalovirus exposure and HLA in healthy donors. Measured with immunoSEQ multiplex PCR; TCRdb has only the in-frame clones, and not every one. The sample carries 150,000 to 200,000 clones, approximately 83% recorded once. What was sequenced was PBMCs. These receptors all stem from a man aged 18 to 30 in good health and CMV-seropositive. Each CDR3 is given with its conserved first and last residue. D genes are given only for firm matches. For some rows the clone size is stated as once, few or many, or as a class when expanded; others skip it.

abundance: NA; d_gene: TRBD2; v_gene: TRBV6-1; j_gene: TRBJ2-5; CDR3aa: CASSEAQGGDGTQYF; CDR3nt: TGTGCCAGCAGTGAAGCCCAGGGAGGGGACGGGACCCAGTACTTC
abundance: NA; d_gene: TRBD2; v_gene: TRBV9; j_gene: TRBJ2-5; CDR3aa: CASTPHGTSGGGETQYF; CDR3nt: TGTGCCAGCACCCCCCACGGGACTAGCGGGGGGGGAGAGACCCAGTACTTC
abundance: NA; d_gene: TRBD1; v_gene: TRBV7-9; j_gene: TRBJ1-4; CDR3aa: CASSLARGLEEKLFF; CDR3nt: TGTGCCAGCAGCTTAGCGAGGGGGCTTGAAGAAAAACTGTTTTTT
abundance: NA; d_gene: NA; v_gene: TRBV6-4; j_gene: TRBJ1-4; CDR3aa: CASAPRGTLDEKLFF; CDR3nt: TGTGCCAGCGCTCCGCGGGGGACGCTGGATGAAAAACTGTTTTTT
abundance: NA; d_gene: TRBD1; v_gene: TRBV7-2; j_gene: TRBJ2-7; CDR3aa: CASNRDRDGEQYF; CDR3nt: TGTGCCAGCAACCGGGACAGGGACGGCGAGCAGTACTTC
abundance: NA; d_gene: TRBD1; v_gene: TRBV29-1; j_gene: TRBJ1-1; CDR3aa: CSVGSGGGTEAFF; CDR3nt: TGCAGCGTCGGATCAGGGGGAGGCACTGAAGCTTTCTTT
abundance: NA; d_gene: NA; v_gene: TRBV5-1; j_gene: TRBJ1-1; CDR3aa: CASSPPGRALNTEAFF; CDR3nt: TGCGCCAGCAGCCCCCCCGGGCGGGCTTTGAACACTGAAGCTTTCTTT
abundance: NA; d_gene: TRBD1; v_gene: TRBV2; j_gene: TRBJ1-5; CDR3aa: CASQYNRGSGEPQHF; CDR3nt: TGTGCCAGCCAATATAACAGGGGGAGTGGGGAGCCCCAGCATTTT
abundance: NA; d_gene: NA; v_gene: TRBV10-1; j_gene: TRBJ2-4; CDR3aa: CASSESKGFSKNIQYF; CDR3nt: TGCGCCAGCAGTGAGTCAAAGGGGTTCTCCAAAAACATTCAGTACTTC
abundance: NA; d_gene: NA; v_gene: TRBV5-6; j_gene: TRBJ2-3; CDR3aa: CASSQGLPDTQYF; CDR3nt: TGTGCCAGCAGCCAGGGACTTCCAGATACGCAGTATTTT
abundance: NA; d_gene: TRBD1; v_gene: TRBV7-9; j_gene: TRBJ2-7; CDR3aa: CSSGTGGYEQYF; CDR3nt: TGTTCCAGCGGGACAGGGGGCTACGAGCAGTACTTC
abundance: NA; d_gene: NA; v_gene: TRBV9; j_gene: TRBJ2-2; CDR3aa: CASSVVGANTGELFF; CDR3nt: TGTGCCAGCAGCGTAGTGGGGGCCAACACCGGGGAGCTGTTTTTT
abundance: few; d_gene: NA; v_gene: TRBV6-5; j_gene: TRBJ1-4; CDR3aa: CASSRSQTTNEKLFF; CDR3nt: TGTGCCAGCAGCCGGTCACAGACAACTAATGAAAAACTGTTTTTT
abundance: NA; d_gene: TRBD1; v_gene: TRBV7-9; j_gene: TRBJ2-7; CDR3aa: CASSWGTDSSYEQYF; CDR3nt: TGTGCCAGCAGCTGGGGGACAGACAGCTCCTACGAGCAGTACTTC
abundance: NA; d_gene: TRBD1; v_gene: TRBV5-4; j_gene: TRBJ1-2; CDR3aa: CATTRDRGGYTF; CDR3nt: TGTGCCACCACGAGGGACAGAGGTGGCTACACCTTC
abundance: NA; d_gene: NA; v_gene: TRBV6-1; j_gene: TRBJ2-7; CDR3aa: CASSDARDEQYF; CDR3nt: TGTGCCAGCAGTGATGCACGGGACGAGCAGTACTTC
abundance: few; d_gene: TRBD2; v_gene: TRBV6-5; j_gene: TRBJ2-3; CDR3aa: CASSYSAAGELDTQYF; CDR3nt: TGTGCCAGCAGTTACTCGGCAGCGGGGGAGTTAGATACGCAGTATTTT
abundance: NA; d_gene: NA; v_gene: TRBV18; j_gene: TRBJ2-2; CDR3aa: CASSTRGDGELFF; CDR3nt: TGTGCCAGCTCTACCCGGGGAGACGGGGAGCTGTTTTTT
abundance: NA; d_gene: NA; v_gene: TRBV7-7; j_gene: TRBJ1-1; CDR3aa: CASSFDMNTEAFF; CDR3nt: TGTGCTAGCAGCTTTGACATGAACACTGAAGCTTTCTTT
abundance: NA; d_gene: TRBD1; v_gene: TRBV6-6; j_gene: TRBJ1-5; CDR3aa: CASSYSGGTGWEPQHF; CDR3nt: TGTGCCAGCAGTTACTCCGGCGGGACAGGGTGGGAGCCCCAGCATTTT
abundance: few; d_gene: NA; v_gene: TRBV7-9; j_gene: TRBJ1-1; CDR3aa: CASSLGIDTEAFF; CDR3nt: TGTGCCAGCAGCCTGGGCATAGACACTGAAGCTTTCTTT
abundance: NA; d_gene: NA; v_gene: TRBV5-1; j_gene: TRBJ2-5; CDR3aa: CASSLGPSVGQETQYF; CDR3nt: TGCGCCAGCAGCTTGGGGCCTAGCGTCGGTCAAGAGACCCAGTACTTC
abundance: NA; d_gene: NA; v_gene: TRBV7-8; j_gene: TRBJ2-2; CDR3aa: CASSLSMPNTGELFF; CDR3nt: TGTGCCAGCAGCTTATCTATGCCCAACACCGGGGAGCTGTTTTTT
abundance: NA; d_gene: NA; v_gene: TRBV5-1; j_gene: TRBJ2-1; CDR3aa: CASSLVAGTYNEQFF; CDR3nt: TGCGCCAGCAGCTTGGTCGCAGGGACCTACAATGAGCAGTTCTTC
abundance: few; d_gene: TRBD1; v_gene: TRBV19; j_gene: TRBJ1-4; CDR3aa: CASSRRTGVDEKLFF; CDR3nt: TGTGCCAGTAGTAGGAGGACAGGGGTGGATGAAAAACTGTTTTTT
abundance: NA; d_gene: NA; v_gene: TRBV11-3; j_gene: TRBJ2-7; CDR3aa: CASSGAGQQYF; CDR3nt: TGTGCCAGCAGCGGCGCGGGACAGCAGTACTTC
abundance: NA; d_gene: NA; v_gene: TRBV7-9; j_gene: TRBJ1-6; CDR3aa: CASSLNQQNSPLHF; CDR3nt: TGTGCCAGCAGCTTGAACCAACAGAATTCACCCCTCCACTTT
abundance: few; d_gene: NA; v_gene: TRBV5-1; j_gene: TRBJ1-1; CDR3aa: CASSHEVNTEAFF; CDR3nt: TGCGCCAGCAGCCACGAGGTGAACACTGAAGCTTTCTTT
abundance: NA; d_gene: NA; v_gene: TRBV9; j_gene: TRBJ2-3; CDR3aa: CASSVVDKSTDTQYF; CDR3nt: TGTGCCAGCAGCGTAGTGGACAAGAGCACAGATACGCAGTATTTT
abundance: NA; d_gene: NA; v_gene: TRBV5-1; j_gene: TRBJ1-1; CDR3aa: CASNIQGRNTEAFF; CDR3nt: TGCGCCAGCAACATTCAGGGTCGGAACACTGAAGCTTTCTTT
abundance: NA; d_gene: TRBD1; v_gene: TRBV5-1; j_gene: TRBJ1-6; CDR3aa: CASSDGQGLLSPLHF; CDR3nt: TGCGCCAGCAGCGATGGACAGGGCTTGCTTTCACCCCTCCACTTT
abundance: NA; d_gene: TRBD1; v_gene: TRBV2; j_gene: TRBJ1-1; CDR3aa: CASRRSGQGNTEAFF; CDR3nt: TGTGCCAGCAGGAGGAGCGGACAGGGGAACACTGAAGCTTTCTTT
abundance: NA; d_gene: NA; v_gene: TRBV9; j_gene: TRBJ2-7; CDR3aa: CASSPGTELYEQYF; CDR3nt: TGTGCCAGCAGCCCCGGGACTGAACTCTACGAGCAGTACTTC
abundance: NA; d_gene: TRBD1; v_gene: TRBV9; j_gene: TRBJ1-1; CDR3aa: CASSVDGTGNTEAFF; CDR3nt: TGTGCCAGCAGCGTAGACGGGACAGGGAACACTGAAGCTTTCTTT
abundance: NA; d_gene: TRBD1; v_gene: TRBV7-3; j_gene: TRBJ1-1; CDR3aa: CASSPDRGSVTEAFF; CDR3nt: TGTGCCAGCAGCCCGGACAGGGGTTCAGTCACTGAAGCTTTCTTT
abundance: NA; d_gene: NA; v_gene: TRBV27; j_gene: TRBJ1-2; CDR3aa: CASSFRGLDYGCTF; CDR3nt: TGTGCCAGCAGTTTTCGAGGGCTCGACTATGGCTGCACCTTC